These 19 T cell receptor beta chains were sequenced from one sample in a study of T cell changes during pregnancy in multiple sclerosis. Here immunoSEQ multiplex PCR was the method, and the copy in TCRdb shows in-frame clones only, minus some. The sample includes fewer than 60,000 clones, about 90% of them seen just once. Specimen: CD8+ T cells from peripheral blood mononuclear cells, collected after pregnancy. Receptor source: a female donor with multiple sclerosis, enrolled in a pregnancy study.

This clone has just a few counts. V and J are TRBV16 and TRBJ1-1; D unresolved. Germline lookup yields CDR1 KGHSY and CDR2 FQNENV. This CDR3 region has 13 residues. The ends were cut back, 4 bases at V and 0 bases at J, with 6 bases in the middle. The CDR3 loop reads CASSPNLNTEAFF. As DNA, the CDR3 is TGTGCCAGCAGCCCGAACTTGAACACTGAAGCTTTCTTT.

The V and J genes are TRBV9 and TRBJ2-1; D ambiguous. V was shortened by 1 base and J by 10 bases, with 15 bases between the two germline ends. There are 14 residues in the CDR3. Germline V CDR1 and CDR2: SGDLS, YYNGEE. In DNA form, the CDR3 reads TGTGCCAGCAGCGTACGACTGCAATCTCTAGAGCAGTTCTTC. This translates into CASSVRLQSLEQFF.

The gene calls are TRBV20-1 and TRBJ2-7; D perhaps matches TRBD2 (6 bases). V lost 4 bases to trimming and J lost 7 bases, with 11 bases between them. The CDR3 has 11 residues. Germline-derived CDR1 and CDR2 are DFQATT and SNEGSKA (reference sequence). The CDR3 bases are TGCAGTGCTACTCGGGGGATGGAGCAGTACTTC. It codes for CSATRGMEQYF.

This CDR3 reads CASSPGLNTEAFF. CDR3 coding DNA: TGTGCCAGCAGTCCGGGGTTGAACACTGAAGCTTTCTTT. The V and J genes are TRBV6-6 and TRBJ1-1, with D unresolved. V lost 5 bases and J lost 0, with 7 bases in between. The CDR3 is made up of 13 amino acids. Germline CDR1 is MNHNY and CDR2 is SVGAGI (reference sequence).

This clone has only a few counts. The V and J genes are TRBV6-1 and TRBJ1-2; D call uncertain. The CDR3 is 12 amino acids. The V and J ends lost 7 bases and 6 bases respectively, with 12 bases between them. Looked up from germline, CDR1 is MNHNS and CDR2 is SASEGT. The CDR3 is CASMISVNGYTF. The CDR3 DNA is TGTGCCAGCATGATATCGGTCAATGGCTACACCTTC.

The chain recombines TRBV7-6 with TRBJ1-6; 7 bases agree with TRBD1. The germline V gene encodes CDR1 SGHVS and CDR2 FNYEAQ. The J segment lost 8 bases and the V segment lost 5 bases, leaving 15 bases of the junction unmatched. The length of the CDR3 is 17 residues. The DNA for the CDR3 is TGTGCCAGCAGCCCCTCGTGGGACAGCAAAGGGTATTCACCCCTCCACTTT. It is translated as CASSPSWDSKGYSPLHF.

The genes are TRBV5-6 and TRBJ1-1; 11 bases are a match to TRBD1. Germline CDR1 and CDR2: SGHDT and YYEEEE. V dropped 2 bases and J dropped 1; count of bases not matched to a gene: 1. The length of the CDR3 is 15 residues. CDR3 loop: CASSFGTGGNTEAFF. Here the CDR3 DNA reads TGTGCCAGCAGCTTTGGGACAGGGGGGAACACTGAAGCTTTCTTT.

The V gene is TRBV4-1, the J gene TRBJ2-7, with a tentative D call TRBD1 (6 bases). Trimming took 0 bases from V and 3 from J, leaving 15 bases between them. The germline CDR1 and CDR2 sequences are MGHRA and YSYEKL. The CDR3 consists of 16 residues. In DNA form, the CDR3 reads TGCGCCAGCAGCCAAGAGACCGGGACACTGATCTACGAGCAGTACTTC. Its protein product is CASSQETGTLIYEQYF.

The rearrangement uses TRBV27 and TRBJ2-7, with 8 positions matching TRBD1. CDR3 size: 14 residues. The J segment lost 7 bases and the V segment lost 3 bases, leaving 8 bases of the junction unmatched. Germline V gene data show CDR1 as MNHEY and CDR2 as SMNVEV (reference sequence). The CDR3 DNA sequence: TGTGCCAGCAGTTTGGTCAGGGGGCAGGGGGAGCAGTACTTC. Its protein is CASSLVRGQGEQYF.

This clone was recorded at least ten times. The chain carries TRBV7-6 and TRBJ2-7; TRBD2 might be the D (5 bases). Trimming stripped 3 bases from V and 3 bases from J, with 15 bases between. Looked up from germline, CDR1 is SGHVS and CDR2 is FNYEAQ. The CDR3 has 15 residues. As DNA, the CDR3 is TGTGCCAGCAGCTTTGGGCCAGACGGAGGCTACGAGCAGTACTTC. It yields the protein CASSFGPDGGYEQYF. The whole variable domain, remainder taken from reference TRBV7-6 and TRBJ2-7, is GAGVSQSPRYKVTKRGQDVALRCDPISGHVSLYWYRQALGQGPEFLTYFNYEAQQDKSGLPNDRFSAERPEGSISTLTIQRTEQRDSAMYRCASSFGPDGGYEQYFGPGTRLTVT.

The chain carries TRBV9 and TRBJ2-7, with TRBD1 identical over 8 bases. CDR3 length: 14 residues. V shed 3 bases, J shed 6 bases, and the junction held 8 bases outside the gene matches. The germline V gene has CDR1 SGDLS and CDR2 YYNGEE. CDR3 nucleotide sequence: TGTGCCAGCAGCGGTGGGACAGGTATTGGCGAGCAGTACTTC. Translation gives CASSGGTGIGEQYF. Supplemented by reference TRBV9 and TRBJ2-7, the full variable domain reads DSGVTQTPKHLITATGQRVTLRCSPRSGDLSVYWYQQSLDQGLQFLIQYYNGEERAKGNILERFSAQQFPDLHSELNLSSLELGDSALYFCASSGGTGIGEQYFGPGTRLTVT.

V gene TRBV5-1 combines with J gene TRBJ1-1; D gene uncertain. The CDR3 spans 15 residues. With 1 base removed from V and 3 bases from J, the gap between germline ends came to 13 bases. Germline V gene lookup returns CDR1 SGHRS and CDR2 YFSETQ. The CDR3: CASSLSVSGDTEAFF. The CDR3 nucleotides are TGCGCCAGCAGCTTGTCGGTCAGCGGGGACACTGAAGCTTTCTTT.

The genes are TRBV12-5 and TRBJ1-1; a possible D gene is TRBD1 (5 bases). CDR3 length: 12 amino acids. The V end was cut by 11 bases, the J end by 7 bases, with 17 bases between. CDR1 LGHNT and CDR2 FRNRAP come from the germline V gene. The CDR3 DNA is TGTGCTCAGACGCGGGGCCAGGGTGAAGCTTTCTTT. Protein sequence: CAQTRGQGEAFF.

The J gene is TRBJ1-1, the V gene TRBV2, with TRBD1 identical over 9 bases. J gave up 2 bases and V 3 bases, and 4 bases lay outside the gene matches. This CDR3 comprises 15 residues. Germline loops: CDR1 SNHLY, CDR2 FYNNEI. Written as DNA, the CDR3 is TGTGCCAGCAGTGAGGGACAGGGAAGCAACACTGAAGCTTTCTTT. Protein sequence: CASSEGQGSNTEAFF.

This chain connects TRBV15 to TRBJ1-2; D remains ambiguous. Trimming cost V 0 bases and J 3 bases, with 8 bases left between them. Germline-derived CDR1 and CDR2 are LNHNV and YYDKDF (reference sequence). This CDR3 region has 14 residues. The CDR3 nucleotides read TGTGCCACCAGCAGAGATATGCCGGACTATGGCTACACCTTC. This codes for CATSRDMPDYGYTF.

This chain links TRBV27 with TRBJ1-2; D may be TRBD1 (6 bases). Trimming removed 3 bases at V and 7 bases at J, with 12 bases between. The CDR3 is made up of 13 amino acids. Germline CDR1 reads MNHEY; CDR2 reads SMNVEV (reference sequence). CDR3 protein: CASSFGGLTGYTF. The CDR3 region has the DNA TGTGCCAGCAGTTTCGGGGGGCTTACTGGCTACACCTTC.

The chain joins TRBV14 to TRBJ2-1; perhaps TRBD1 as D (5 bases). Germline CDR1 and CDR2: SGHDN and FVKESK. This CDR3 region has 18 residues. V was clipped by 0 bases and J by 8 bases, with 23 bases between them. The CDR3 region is CASSQDQVGHQTGYEQFF. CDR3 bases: TGTGCCAGCAGCCAAGATCAAGTGGGGCATCAGACGGGTTATGAGCAGTTCTTC.

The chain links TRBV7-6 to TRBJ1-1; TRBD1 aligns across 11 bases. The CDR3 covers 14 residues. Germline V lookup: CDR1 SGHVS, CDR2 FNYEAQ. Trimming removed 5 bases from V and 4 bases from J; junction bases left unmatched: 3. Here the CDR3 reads CASSGTGGGTEAFF. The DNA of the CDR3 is TGTGCCAGCAGCGGGACAGGGGGTGGCACTGAAGCTTTCTTT.

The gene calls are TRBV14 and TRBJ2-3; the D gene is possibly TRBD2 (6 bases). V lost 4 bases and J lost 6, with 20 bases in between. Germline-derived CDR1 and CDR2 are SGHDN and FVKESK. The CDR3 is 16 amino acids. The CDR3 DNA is TGTGCCAGCAGCCCTAGGAGGGGACGGCGGAGGGATACGCAGTATTTT. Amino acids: CASSPRRGRRRDTQYF.